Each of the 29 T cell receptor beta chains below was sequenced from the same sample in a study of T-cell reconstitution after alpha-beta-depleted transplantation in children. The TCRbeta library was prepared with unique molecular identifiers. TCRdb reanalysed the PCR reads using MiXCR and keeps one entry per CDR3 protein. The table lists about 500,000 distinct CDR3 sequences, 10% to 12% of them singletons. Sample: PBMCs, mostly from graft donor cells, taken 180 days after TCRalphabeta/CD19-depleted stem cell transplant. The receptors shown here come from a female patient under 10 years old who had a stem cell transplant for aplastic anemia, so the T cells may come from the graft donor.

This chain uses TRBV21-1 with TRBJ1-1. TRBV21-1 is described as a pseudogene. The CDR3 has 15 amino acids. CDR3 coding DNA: TGTGCCAGCTCGATCGAGGGCAGGGAGAACACTGAAGCTTTCTTT. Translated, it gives CASSIEGRENTEAFF.

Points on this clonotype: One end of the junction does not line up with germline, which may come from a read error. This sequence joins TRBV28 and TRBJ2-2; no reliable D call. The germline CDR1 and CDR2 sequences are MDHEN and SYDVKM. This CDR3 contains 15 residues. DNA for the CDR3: TGTGCCAGCAACCCCCACGGCAGGAGCACCGGTGAGCTGTTTTTT. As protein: CASNPHGRSTGELFF.

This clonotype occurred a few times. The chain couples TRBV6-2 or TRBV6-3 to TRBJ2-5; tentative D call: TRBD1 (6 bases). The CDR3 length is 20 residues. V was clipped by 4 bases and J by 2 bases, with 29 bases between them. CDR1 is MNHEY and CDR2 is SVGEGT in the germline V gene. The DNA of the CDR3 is TGTGCCAGCAGTTTTAGAATCGGGGTCCCTCGGGACACTCTTCAAGAGACCCAGTACTTC. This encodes CASSFRIGVPRDTLQETQYF.

CDR3 nucleotides: TGTGCCAGCAGGGTACAGGGTAAACCACAGGAGACCCAGTACTTC. Protein product: CASRVQGKPQETQYF. The genes are TRBV27 and TRBJ2-5; D possibly corresponds to TRBD1 (6 bases). Germline V gene sequence: CDR1 MNHEY, CDR2 SMNVEV (reference sequence). V lost 6 bases and J lost 5, with 19 bases in between. CDR3 length: 15 amino acids.

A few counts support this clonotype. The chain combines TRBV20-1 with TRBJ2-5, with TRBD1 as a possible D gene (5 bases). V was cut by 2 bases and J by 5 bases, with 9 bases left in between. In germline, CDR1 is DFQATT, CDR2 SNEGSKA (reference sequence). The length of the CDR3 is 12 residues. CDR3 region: CSARRSGETQYF. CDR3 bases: TGCAGTGCTAGACGGTCAGGGGAGACCCAGTACTTC.

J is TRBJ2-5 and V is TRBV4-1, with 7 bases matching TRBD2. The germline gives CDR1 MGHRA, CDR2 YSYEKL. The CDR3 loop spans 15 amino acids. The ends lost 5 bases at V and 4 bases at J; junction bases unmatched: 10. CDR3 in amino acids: CASSGGDLFGETQYF. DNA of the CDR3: TGCGCCAGCAGCGGGGGGGATTTGTTTGGAGAGACCCAGTACTTC.

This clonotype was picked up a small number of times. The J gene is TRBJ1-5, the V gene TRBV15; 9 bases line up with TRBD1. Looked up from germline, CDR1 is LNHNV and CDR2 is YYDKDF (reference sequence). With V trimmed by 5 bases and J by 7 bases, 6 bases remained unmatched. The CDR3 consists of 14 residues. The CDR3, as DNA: TGTGCCACCAGCCCGGACAGGGGAGCGCAGCCCCAGCATTTT. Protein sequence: CATSPDRGAQPQHF. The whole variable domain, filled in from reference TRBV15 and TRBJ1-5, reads DAMVIQNPRYQVTQFGKPVTLSCSQTLNHNVMYWYQQKSSQAPKLLFHYYDKDFNNEADTPDNFQSRRPNTSFCFLDIRSPGLGDTAMYLCATSPDRGAQPQHFGDGTRLSIL.

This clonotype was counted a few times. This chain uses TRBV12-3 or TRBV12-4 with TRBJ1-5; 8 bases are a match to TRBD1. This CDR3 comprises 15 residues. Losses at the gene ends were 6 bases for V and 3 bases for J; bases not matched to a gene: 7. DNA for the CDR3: TGTGCCAGCAGCCCCACAGGGGGGACCAATCAGCCCCAGCATTTT. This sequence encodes CASSPTGGTNQPQHF.

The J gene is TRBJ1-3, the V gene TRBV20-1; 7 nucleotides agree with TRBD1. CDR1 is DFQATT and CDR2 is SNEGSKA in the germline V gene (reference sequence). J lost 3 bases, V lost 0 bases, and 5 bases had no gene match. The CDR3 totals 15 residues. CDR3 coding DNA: TGCAGTGCTAGAGATGGCCAGGGGGTTGGAAACACCATATATTTT. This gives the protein CSARDGQGVGNTIYF.

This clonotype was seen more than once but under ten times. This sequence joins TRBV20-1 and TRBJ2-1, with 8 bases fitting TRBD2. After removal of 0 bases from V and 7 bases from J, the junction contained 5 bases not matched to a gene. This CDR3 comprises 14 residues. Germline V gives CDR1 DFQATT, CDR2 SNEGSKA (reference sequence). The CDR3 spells CSAREGLGWNEQFF. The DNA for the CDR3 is TGCAGTGCTAGAGAGGGACTAGGCTGGAATGAGCAGTTCTTC.

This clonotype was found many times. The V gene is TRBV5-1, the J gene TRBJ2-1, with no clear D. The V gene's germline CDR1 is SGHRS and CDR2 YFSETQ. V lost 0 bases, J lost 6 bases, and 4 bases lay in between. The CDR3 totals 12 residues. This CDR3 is CASSLATNEQFF. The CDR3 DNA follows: TGCGCCAGCAGCTTGGCCACCAATGAGCAGTTCTTC.

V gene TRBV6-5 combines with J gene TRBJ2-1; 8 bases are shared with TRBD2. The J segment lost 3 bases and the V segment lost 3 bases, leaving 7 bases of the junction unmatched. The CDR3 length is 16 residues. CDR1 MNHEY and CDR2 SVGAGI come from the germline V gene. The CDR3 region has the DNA TGTGCCAGCAGTTATAATCGCGGGGGGCTCTACAATGAGCAGTTCTTC. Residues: CASSYNRGGLYNEQFF.

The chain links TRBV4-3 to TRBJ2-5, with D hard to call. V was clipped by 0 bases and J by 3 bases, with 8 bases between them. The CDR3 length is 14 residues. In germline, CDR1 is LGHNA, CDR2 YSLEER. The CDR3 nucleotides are TGCGCCAGCAGCCAAGATGCAGTTAAAGAGACCCAGTACTTC. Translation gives CASSQDAVKETQYF.

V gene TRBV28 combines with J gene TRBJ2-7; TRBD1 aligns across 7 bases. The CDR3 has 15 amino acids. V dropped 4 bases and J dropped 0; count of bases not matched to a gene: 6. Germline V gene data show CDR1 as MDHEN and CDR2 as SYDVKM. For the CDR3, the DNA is TGTGCCAGCAGTTCGGGCGACAGGGCCTCCTACGAGCAGTACGTC. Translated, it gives CASSSGDRASYEQYV.

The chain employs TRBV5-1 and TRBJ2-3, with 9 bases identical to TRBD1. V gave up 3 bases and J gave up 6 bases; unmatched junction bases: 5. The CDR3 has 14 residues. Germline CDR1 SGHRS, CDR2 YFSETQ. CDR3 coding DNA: TGCGCCAGCAGCTCGGGACAGGGTGCGGATACGCAGTATTTT. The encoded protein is CASSSGQGADTQYF.

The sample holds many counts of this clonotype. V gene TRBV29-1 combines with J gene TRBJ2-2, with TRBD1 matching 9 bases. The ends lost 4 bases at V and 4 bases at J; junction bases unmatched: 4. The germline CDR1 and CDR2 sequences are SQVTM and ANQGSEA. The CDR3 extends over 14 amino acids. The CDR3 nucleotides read TGCAGCGTTGGACCGGGACAGGGCACCGGGGAGCTGTTTTTT. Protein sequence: CSVGPGQGTGELFF.

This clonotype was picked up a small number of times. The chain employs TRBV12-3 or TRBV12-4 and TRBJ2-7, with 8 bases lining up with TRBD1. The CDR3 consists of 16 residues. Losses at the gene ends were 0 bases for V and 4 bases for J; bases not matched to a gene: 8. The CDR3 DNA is TGTGCCAGCAGTTTAGCCCGGACAGGGTTAAGGTACGAGCAGTACTTC. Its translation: CASSLARTGLRYEQYF.

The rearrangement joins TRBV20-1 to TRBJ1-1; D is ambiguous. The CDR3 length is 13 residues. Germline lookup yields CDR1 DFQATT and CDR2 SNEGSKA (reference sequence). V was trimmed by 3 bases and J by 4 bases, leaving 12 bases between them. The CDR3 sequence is CSARGPGGTEAFF. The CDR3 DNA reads TGCAGTGCTAGGGGTCCGGGAGGCACTGAAGCTTTCTTT.

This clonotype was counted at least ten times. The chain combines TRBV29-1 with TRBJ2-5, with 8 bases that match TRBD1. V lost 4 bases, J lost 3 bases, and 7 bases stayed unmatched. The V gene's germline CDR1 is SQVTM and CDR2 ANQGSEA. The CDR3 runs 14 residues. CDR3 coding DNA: TGCAGCGTTGCAGGGGGCGCCCCAGAAGAGACCCAGTACTTC. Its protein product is CSVAGGAPEETQYF. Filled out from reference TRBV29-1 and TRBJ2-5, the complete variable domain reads SAVISQKPSRDICQRGTSLTIQCQVDSQVTMMFWYRQQPGQSLTLIATANQGSEATYESGFVIDKFPISRPNLTFSTLTVSNMSPEDSSIYLCSVAGGAPEETQYFGPGTRLLVL.

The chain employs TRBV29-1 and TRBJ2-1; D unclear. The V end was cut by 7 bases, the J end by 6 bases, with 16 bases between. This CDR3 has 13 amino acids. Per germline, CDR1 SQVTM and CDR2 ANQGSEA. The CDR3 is CSAARHHSNEQFF. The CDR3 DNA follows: TGCAGCGCGGCCCGTCATCATTCCAATGAGCAGTTCTTC.

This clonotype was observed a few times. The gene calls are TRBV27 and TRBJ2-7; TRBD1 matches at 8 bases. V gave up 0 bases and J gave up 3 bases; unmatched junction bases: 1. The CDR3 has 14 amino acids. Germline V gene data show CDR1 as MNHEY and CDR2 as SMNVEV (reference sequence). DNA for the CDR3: TGTGCCAGCAGTTTATCGACAGGGGTCTACGAGCAGTACTTC. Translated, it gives CASSLSTGVYEQYF.

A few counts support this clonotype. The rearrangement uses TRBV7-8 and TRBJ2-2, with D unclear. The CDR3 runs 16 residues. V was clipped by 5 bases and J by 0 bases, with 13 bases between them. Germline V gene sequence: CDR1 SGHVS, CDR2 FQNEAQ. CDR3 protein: CASSHRLVSNTGELFF. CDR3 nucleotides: TGTGCCAGCAGCCACCGACTTGTGTCGAACACCGGGGAGCTGTTTTTT.

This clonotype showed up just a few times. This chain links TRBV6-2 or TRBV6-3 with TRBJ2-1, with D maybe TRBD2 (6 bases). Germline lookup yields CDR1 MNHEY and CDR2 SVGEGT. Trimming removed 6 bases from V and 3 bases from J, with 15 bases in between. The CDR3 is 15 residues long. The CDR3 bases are TGTGCCAGCAGCCACCAGGGAGGAGACTACAATGAGCAGTTCTTC. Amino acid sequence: CASSHQGGDYNEQFF.

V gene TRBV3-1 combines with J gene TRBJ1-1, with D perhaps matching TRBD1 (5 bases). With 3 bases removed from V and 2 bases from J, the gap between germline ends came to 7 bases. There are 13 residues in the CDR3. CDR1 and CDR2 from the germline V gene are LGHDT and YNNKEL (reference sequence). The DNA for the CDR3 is TGTGCCAGCAGCCACCAGGGCAACACTGAAGCTTTCTTT. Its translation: CASSHQGNTEAFF.

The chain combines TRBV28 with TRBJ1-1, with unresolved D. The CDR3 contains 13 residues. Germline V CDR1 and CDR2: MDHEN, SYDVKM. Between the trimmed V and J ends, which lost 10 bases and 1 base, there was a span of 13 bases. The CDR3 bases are TGTGCCATCGGGGAGACACCGAACACTGAAGCTTTCTTT. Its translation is CAIGETPNTEAFF.

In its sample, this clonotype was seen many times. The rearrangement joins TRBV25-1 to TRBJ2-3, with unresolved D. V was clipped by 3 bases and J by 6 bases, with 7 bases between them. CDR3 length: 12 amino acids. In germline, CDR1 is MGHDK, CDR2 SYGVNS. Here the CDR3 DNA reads TGTGCCAGCAGTGACCTCATCGATACGCAGTATTTT. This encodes CASSDLIDTQYF.

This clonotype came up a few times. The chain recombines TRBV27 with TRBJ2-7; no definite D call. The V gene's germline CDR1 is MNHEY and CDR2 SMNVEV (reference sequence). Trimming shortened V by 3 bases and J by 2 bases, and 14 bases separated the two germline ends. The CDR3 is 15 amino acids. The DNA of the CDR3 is TGTGCCAGCAGTTTCCTATCACATGCGCCCTACGAGCAGTACTTC. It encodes CASSFLSHAPYEQYF.

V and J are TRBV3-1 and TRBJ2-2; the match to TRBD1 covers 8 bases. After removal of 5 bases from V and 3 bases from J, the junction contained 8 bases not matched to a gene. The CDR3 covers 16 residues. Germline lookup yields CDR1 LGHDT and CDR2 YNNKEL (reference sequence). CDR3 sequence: CASSLNPGQDTGELFF. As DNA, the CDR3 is TGTGCCAGCAGCTTAAATCCGGGACAGGACACCGGGGAGCTGTTTTTT.

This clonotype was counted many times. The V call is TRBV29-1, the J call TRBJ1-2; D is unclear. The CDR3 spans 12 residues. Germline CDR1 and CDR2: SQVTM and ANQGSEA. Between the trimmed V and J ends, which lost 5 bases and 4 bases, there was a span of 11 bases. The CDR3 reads CSVRRFGYGYTF. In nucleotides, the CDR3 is TGCAGCGTTCGCCGGTTTGGCTATGGCTACACCTTC.